This entry is about one T cell receptor beta chain. This table comes from immunoSEQ multiplex PCR, and its TCRdb copy is limited to in-frame clones, with some not included. Among 110,000 to 150,000 clones listed, roughly three quarters were seen once. This sample was taken from a study of blood T cell repertoires in COVID-19. V trimming: 4 bases; J trimming: 0 bases; junction bases outside the gene matches: 2. Germline CDR1 and CDR2: SGHTA and FQGTGA. This CDR3 is 15 amino acids long. Source material: peripheral blood. The receptor was isolated from a woman in her 70s with COVID-19, enrolled during active disease. The chain recombines TRBV7-3 with TRBJ2-2; 7 nucleotides agree with TRBD1. CDR3 coding DNA: TGTGCCAGCAGCTCGGGACAGTCGAACACCGGGGAGCTGTTTTTT. Residues: CASSSGQSNTGELFF. Variable domain in full (rest from reference TRBV7-3 and TRBJ2-2): GAGVSQTPSNKVTEKGKYVELRCDPISGHTALYWYRQSLGQGPEFLIYFQGTGAADDSGLPNDRFFAVRPEGSVSTLKIQRTERGDSAVYLCASSSGQSNTGELFFGEGSRLTVL.